This TCR beta chain was sequenced during a study of shared clonotypes between healthy human individuals. Turning to the study itself: Used for every donor were three CD4 naive, three CD4 memory, two CD8 naive and one CD8 memory plate.

Concerning this clone itself: Its antigen is still unknown.

The naive CD8 subset, CD45RO-negative cells positively selected for CCR7, excluded terminally differentiated effector memory CD45RA+ cells. Germline V CDR1 and CDR2: MNHEY, SVGAGI. V dropped 5 bases and J dropped 0 bases, with 14 bases sitting between them. There are 15 residues in the CDR3. Clones were read by immunoSEQ multiplex PCR, and TCRdb kept only the in-frame ones, dropping some. Of about 1,800,000 clones in the sample, approximately 95% were seen once. Study-level findings and limits: Clonotype sharing across several donors was observed for about 5.5% of naive CD4 clonotypes. Among non-shared clonotypes, generation probabilities were lower than among those shared by all four donors. The study sampled only blood, and tissue repertoires likely differ.

The sequence came from a man aged 18 to 29 in good health. The sample taken for sequencing was naive CD8+ T cells sorted from blood. The rearrangement joins TRBV6-5 to TRBJ2-7; perhaps TRBD2 as D (6 bases). The CDR3 loop is CASSRRGLGSYEQYF. The DNA for the CDR3 is TGTGCCAGCAGTAGGAGGGGATTGGGCTCCTACGAGCAGTACTTC.